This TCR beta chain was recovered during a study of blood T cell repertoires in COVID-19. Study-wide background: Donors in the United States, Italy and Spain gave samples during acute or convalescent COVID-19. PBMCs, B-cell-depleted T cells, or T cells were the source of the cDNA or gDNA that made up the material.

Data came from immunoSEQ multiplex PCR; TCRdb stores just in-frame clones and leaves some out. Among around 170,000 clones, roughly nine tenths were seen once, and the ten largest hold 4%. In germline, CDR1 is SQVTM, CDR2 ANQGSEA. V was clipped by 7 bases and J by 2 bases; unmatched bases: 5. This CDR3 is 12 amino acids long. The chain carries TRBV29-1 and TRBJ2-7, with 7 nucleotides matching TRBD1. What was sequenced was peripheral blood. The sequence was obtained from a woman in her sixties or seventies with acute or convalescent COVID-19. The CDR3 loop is CSARDRPYEQYF. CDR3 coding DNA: TGCAGCGCCCGGGACAGACCCTACGAGCAGTACTTC.